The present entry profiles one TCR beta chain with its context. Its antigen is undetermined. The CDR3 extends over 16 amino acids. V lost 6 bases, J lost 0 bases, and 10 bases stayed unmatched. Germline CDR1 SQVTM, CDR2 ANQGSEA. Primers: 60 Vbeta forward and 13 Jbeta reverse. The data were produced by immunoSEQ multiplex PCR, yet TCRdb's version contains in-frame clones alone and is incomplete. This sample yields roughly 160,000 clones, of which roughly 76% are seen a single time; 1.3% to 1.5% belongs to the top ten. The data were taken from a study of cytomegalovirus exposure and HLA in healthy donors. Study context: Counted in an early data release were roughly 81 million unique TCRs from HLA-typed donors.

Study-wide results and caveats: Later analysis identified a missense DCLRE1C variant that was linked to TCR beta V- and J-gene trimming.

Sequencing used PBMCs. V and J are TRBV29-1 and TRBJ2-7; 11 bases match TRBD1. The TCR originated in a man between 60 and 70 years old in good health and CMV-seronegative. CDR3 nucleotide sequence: TGCAGCGTCACTGGGGGGGGGACAGGGGGCTCCTACGAGCAGTACTTC. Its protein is CSVTGGGTGGSYEQYF.